These T cell receptor beta chains were read from a single sample in a study of blood T cell repertoires in COVID-19. TCRdb's copy holds only in-frame clones and misses some; the assay was immunoSEQ multiplex PCR. The table has about 190,000 clones, 76% seen once. Source material: PBMCs or T cells enriched from blood (not recorded which). The receptors originated from a woman aged 45-65 years with acute COVID-19. Each CDR3 is given with its conserved first and last residue. D genes are given only for firm matches. Some rows have no size entry. The others give once, few or many, or a class for an expanded clone.

j_call d_call clone_size v_call cdr3_nt cdr3_aa
TRBJ1-1 TRBD1 . TRBV7-3 TGTGCCAGCAGCTTAGATGGGACAGGGGCGTTTGAAGCTTTCTTT CASSLDGTGAFEAFF
TRBJ1-3 TRBD1 once TRBV27 TGTGCCAGCAGGCAGACAGGGTCTGGAAACACCATATATTTT CASRQTGSGNTIYF
TRBJ1-5 . . TRBV13 TGTGCCAGCAGCCTCGGGACATCCCATCAGCCCCAGCATTTT CASSLGTSHQPQHF
TRBJ2-5 . few TRBV9 TGTGCCAGCAGCCCCCGCGGAGTGACCCAGTACTTC CASSPRGVTQYF
TRBJ1-1 . . TRBV3-1/TRBV3-2 TGTGCCAGCAGCCAAGATATCACACTGAACACTGAAGCTTTCTTT CASSQDITLNTEAFF
TRBJ1-5 . . TRBV18 TGTGCCAGCTCACCCCCTAATCAGCCCCAGCATTTT CASSPPNQPQHF
TRBJ2-6 . . TRBV11-2 TGTGCCAGCAGCGCCCACAACTCTGGGGCCAACGTCCTGACTTTC CASSAHNSGANVLTF
TRBJ1-1 . . TRBV7-9 TGTGCCAGCAGGGGGGACGGGAGCACTGAAGCTTTCTTT CASRGDGSTEAFF
TRBJ2-5 TRBD1 . TRBV30 TGTGCCTGGAGTGGCAGGGGGCGGCGAGAGACCCAGTACTTC CAWSGRGRRETQYF
TRBJ1-4 . . TRBV5-1 TGCGCCAGCAGCCCCGGACAGAATGAAAAACTGTTTTTT CASSPGQNEKLFF
TRBJ1-2 . few TRBV27 TGTGCCAGCAGTTTAGAGGGTTTTGGCTACACCTTC CASSLEGFGYTF
TRBJ2-5 . . TRBV18 TGTGCCAGCCCACCAACCGAGCAAGAGACCCAGTACTTC CASPPTEQETQYF
TRBJ2-2 . once TRBV14 TGTGCCAGCAGCCAAGAAACGGCGAGGACCGGGGAGCTGTTTTTT CASSQETARTGELFF
TRBJ1-3 . . TRBV7-3 TGTGCCAGCAGCCCGGACATCGGAAACACCATATATTTT CASSPDIGNTIYF
TRBJ2-1 TRBD2 once TRBV19 TGTGCCATTAGTATACGGGTGGGACTCGCGGGGGGGCGAACCCGCAATGAGCAGTTCTTC CAISIRVGLAGGRTRNEQFF
TRBJ2-5 TRBD2 . TRBV7-2 TGTGCCAGCAGCTTACTGGCGGGGGGGGTAATTGGGAAGAAGACCCAGTACTTC CASSLLAGGVIGKKTQYF
TRBJ1-2 TRBD1 . TRBV4-2 TGTGCCAGCAGCCCTCGGGACAGTTCTAACTATGGCTACACCTTC CASSPRDSSNYGYTF
TRBJ1-1 . . TRBV9 TGTGCCAGCAGCAGAGGGAACACTGAAGCTTTCTTT CASSRGNTEAFF
TRBJ1-2 . . TRBV10-3 TGTGCCATCAGTGAGTTGGGAGAAGCAGGAGGCTACACCTTC CAISELGEAGGYTF
TRBJ1-3 . once TRBV11-2 TGTGCCAGCAGCCCGGTCTCCAGGGACACCATATATTTT CASSPVSRDTIYF
TRBJ1-1 . . TRBV7-3 TGTGCCAGCAGCCCAACGACAGCGAACACTGAAGCTTTCTTT CASSPTTANTEAFF
TRBJ2-1 . . TRBV6-5 TGTGCCAGCAGTTTTAGGGCTAGCTGGGGCTACAATGAGCAGTTCTTC CASSFRASWGYNEQFF
TRBJ2-2 . . TRBV7-2 TGTGCCAGCAGCTTAGTCGGGGCCGGGGAGCTGTTTTTT CASSLVGAGELFF
TRBJ1-1 TRBD1 once TRBV5-1 TGCGCCAGCAGCTCGGGGACAGGGGCCAACACTGAAGCTTTCTTT CASSSGTGANTEAFF
TRBJ2-3 . . TRBV9 TGTGCCAGCAGCGTAGTGCAGGGTCGCACAGATACGCAGTATTTT CASSVVQGRTDTQYF
TRBJ1-5 TRBD1 . TRBV28 TGTGCCAGCAGTTCGGGACAGGGGGCGCGTCAGCCCCAGCATTTT CASSSGQGARQPQHF
TRBJ1-2 TRBD1 once TRBV7-8 TGTGCCAGCAGCGAGGGACAGTTCTATGGCTACACCTTC CASSEGQFYGYTF
TRBJ2-2 TRBD2 . TRBV4-1 TGCGCCAGCAGCTGGAGCGGGGGGGCTACCGGGGAGCTGTTTTTT CASSWSGGATGELFF
TRBJ1-6 TRBD1 . TRBV7-2 TGTGCCAGCAGCTCCCGGACAGGGGGCGCGGGGAATTCACCCCTCCACTTT CASSSRTGGAGNSPLHF
TRBJ1-2 TRBD1 . TRBV28 TGTGCCAGCAGTCCCCAGGGGGGAGTCTATGGCTACACCTTC CASSPQGGVYGYTF
TRBJ1-2 TRBD1 once TRBV9 TGTGCCAGCAGCTTACGGACAGGGGATGGCTACACCTTC CASSLRTGDGYTF
TRBJ1-2 TRBD1 . TRBV3-1/TRBV3-2 TGTGCCAGCACCTACCGGGACAGTCCTAACTATGGCTACACCTTC CASTYRDSPNYGYTF
TRBJ2-3 . . TRBV19 TGTGCCACCTCTGGGGGCCAACCGGGCACAGATACGCAGTATTTT CATSGGQPGTDTQYF
TRBJ1-1 TRBD1 . TRBV7-2 TGTGCCAGCAGCTTAGCCGCCGGGACAGGGTTCGGGGGTGAAGCTTTCTTT CASSLAAGTGFGGEAFF
TRBJ1-6 TRBD1 . TRBV29-1 TGCAGCGTTGGTAAGGGGGCAGGTTCACCCCTCCACTTT CSVGKGAGSPLHF
TRBJ1-2 TRBD1 once TRBV9 TGTGCCAGCAGCCGAGGCGGGACAGACCCCTATGGCTACACCTTC CASSRGGTDPYGYTF
TRBJ1-1 . . TRBV10-1 TGCGCCAGCAGAAATAACAGCCGGAACACTGAAGCTTTCTTT CASRNNSRNTEAFF
TRBJ1-2 . few TRBV28 TGTGCCAGCAGTTTAGTTCCATCTAACTATGGCTACACCTTC CASSLVPSNYGYTF
TRBJ2-6 TRBD1 . TRBV10-3 TGTGCCATCAGTGGTTCCCGGGACAGAAGCTCTGGGGCCAACGTCCTGACTTTC CAISGSRDRSSGANVLTF